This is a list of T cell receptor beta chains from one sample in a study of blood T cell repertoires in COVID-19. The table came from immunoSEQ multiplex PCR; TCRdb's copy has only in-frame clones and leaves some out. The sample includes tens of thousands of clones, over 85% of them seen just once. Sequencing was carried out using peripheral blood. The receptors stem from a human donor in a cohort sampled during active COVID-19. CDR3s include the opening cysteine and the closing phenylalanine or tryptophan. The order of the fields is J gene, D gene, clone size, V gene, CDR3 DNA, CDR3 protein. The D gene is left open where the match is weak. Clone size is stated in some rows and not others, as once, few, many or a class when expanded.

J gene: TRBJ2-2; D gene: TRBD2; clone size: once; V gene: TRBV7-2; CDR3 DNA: TGTGCCAGCAGCTTAGAACTAGCGGGAGGCGGGGGGGAGCTGTTTTTT; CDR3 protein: CASSLELAGGGGELFF
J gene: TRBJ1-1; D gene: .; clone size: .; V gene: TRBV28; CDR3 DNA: TGTGCCAGCAGTTTAGGTGTCGGGGGCACTGAAGCTTTCTTT; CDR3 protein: CASSLGVGGTEAFF
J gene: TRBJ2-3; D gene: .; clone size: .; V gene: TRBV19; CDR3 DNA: TGTGCCAGTAGTCCCAACGACAGGTTATCAGATACGCAGTATTTT; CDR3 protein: CASSPNDRLSDTQYF
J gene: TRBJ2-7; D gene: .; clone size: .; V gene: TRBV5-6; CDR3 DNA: TGTGCCCGCAGCCGGAGGGGGGGCGGGAGTGCCTCCTACGAGCAGTACTTC; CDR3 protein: CARSRRGGGSASYEQYF
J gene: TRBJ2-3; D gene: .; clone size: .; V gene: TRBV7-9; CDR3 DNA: TGTGCCAGCAGCCCCCTCCAGCGGGTTATAACAGATACGCAGTATTTT; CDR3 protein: CASSPLQRVITDTQYF
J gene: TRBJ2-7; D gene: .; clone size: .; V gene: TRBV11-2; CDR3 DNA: TGTGCCAGCAGCTTGGGAACAGGGAGACACGAGCAGTACTTC; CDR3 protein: CASSLGTGRHEQYF
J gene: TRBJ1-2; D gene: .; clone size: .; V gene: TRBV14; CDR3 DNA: TGTGCCAGCAGCCAAGACCGGGGAGGGTATGGCTACACCTTC; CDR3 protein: CASSQDRGGYGYTF
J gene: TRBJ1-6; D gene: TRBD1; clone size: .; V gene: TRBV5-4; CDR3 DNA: TGTGCCAGCAGCTCCGGGACAGAGCCATCTGATTCACCCCTCCACTTT; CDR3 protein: CASSSGTEPSDSPLHF
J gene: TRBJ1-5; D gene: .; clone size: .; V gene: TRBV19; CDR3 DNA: TGTGCCAGTAGTATTCCCCCAAATCAGCCCCAGCATTTT; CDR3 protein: CASSIPPNQPQHF
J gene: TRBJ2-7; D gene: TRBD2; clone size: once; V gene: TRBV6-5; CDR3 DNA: TGTGCCAGCAGTTACGCATCGACTAGCGCCTACGAGCAGTACTTC; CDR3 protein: CASSYASTSAYEQYF
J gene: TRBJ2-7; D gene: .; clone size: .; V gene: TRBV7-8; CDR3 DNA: TGTGCCAGCAGCTTGGGCACAGCAAACTACGAGCAGTACTTC; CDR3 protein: CASSLGTANYEQYF
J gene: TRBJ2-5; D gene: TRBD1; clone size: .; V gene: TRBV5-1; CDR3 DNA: TGCGCCAGCAGCTCATTTGAGGCAGGGGGCAGGGAGACCCAGTACTTC; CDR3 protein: CASSSFEAGGRETQYF
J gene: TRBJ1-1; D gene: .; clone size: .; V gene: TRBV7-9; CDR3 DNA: TGTGCCAGCAGCCCTGTCCGGAACACTGAAGCTTTCTTT; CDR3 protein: CASSPVRNTEAFF
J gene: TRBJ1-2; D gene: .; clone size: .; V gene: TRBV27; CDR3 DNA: TGTGCCAGCAGTTTAAGTCGGGGATATGGCTACACCTTC; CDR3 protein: CASSLSRGYGYTF
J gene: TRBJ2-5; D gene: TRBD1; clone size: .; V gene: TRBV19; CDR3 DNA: TGTGCCAGTAGTAAGACAGGGGGATGGGAGACCCAGTACTTC; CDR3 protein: CASSKTGGWETQYF
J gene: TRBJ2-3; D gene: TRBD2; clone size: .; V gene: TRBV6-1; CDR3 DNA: TGTGCCAGCAGTGAAGCTTCGGCTAGCGGTTCTGATACGCAGTATTTT; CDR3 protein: CASSEASASGSDTQYF
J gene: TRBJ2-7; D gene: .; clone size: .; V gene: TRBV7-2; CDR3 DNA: TGTGCCAGCAGCCGCAGGTTTTACGAGCAGTACTTC; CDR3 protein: CASSRRFYEQYF
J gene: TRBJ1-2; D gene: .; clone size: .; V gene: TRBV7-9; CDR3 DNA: TGTGCCAGCAGCTTAGCATCGAGGGAGGCTAACTATGGCTACACCTTC; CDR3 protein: CASSLASREANYGYTF
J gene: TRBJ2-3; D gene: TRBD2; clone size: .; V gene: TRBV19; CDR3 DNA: TGTGCCAGTAGTGTGGGACTAGACCCAGATACGCAGTATTTT; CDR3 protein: CASSVGLDPDTQYF
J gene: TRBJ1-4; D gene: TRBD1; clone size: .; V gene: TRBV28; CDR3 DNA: TGTGCCAGCAGTTTATCCGACAGGGCTGGTGAAAAACTGTTTTTT; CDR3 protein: CASSLSDRAGEKLFF
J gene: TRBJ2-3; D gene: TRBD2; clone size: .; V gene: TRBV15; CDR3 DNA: TGTGCCACCAGCAGAGTACTAGCGGGCACAGATACGCAGTATTTT; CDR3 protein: CATSRVLAGTDTQYF
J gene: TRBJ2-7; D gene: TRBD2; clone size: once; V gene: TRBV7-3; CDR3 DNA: TGTGCCAGCAGCTTGTCCGGGACTAGAGGAAGCGAGCAGTACTTC; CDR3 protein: CASSLSGTRGSEQYF
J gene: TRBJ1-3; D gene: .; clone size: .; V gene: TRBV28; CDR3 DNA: TGTGCCAGCAGTTTGGGCAGGGGATACACCATATATTTT; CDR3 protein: CASSLGRGYTIYF
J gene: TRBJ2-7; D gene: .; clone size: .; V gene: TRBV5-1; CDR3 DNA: TGCGCCAGCAGCTCGGCGACTCTTAACTACGAGCAGTACTTC; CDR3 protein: CASSSATLNYEQYF
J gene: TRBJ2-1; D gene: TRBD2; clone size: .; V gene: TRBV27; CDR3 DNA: TGTGCCAGCAGTTTTTGGTCATACTCCAGACTAGCGGGAGGGTACAATGAGCAGTTCTTC; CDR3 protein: CASSFWSYSRLAGGYNEQFF
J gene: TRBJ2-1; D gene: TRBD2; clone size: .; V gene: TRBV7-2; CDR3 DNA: TGTGCCAGCAGCTTAGGTGCTAGCGGGAGGGTATACAATGAGCAGTTCTTC; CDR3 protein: CASSLGASGRVYNEQFF
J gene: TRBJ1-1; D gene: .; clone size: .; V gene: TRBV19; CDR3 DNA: TGTGCCAGTAGTCCGCAGGCCCTTCGCACTGAAGCTTTCTTT; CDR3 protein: CASSPQALRTEAFF
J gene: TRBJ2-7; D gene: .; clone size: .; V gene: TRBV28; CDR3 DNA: TGTGCCAGCAGTTTAGGAGAACAGCAGTACTTC; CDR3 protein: CASSLGEQQYF
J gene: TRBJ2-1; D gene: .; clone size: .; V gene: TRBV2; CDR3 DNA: TGTGCCAGCAGTGGACTTCAGAGACTAGGAGGGAATGAGCAGTTCTTC; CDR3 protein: CASSGLQRLGGNEQFF
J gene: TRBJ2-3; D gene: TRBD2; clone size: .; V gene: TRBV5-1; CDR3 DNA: TGCGCCAGCAGCCCCGGGACTAGCGTAAGCACAGATACGCAGTATTTT; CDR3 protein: CASSPGTSVSTDTQYF
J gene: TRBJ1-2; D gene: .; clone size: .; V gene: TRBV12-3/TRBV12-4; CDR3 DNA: TGTGCCAGCAGTTTATCCGCGTATGGCTACACCTTC; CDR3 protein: CASSLSAYGYTF
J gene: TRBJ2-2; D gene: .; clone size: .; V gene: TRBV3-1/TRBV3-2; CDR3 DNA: TGTGCCAGCAGCCCCCAGAGGGAGGAGCTGTTTTTT; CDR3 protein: CASSPQREELFF
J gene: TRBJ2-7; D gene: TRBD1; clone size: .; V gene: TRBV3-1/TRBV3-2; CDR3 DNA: TGTGCCAGCAGCTTCGGACAGGGAATCTACGAGCAGTACTTC; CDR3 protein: CASSFGQGIYEQYF
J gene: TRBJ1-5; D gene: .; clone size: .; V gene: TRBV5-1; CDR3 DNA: TGCGCCAGCAGCTGGACAAGACAGCCCCAGCATTTT; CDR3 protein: CASSWTRQPQHF
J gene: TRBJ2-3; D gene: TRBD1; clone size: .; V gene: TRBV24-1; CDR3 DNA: TGTGCCACCAGTGAGGGACAGGGGATCCCCGATACGCAGTATTTT; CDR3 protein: CATSEGQGIPDTQYF
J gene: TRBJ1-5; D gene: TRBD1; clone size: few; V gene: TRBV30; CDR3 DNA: TGTGCCTGGAGCTCCGGACAGGGAGGTCAGCCCCAGCATTTT; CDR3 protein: CAWSSGQGGQPQHF
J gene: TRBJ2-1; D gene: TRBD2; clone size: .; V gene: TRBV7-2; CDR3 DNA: TGTGCCAGCAGCTTAGCGGGAGGGCCGGATGAGCAGTTCTTC; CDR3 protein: CASSLAGGPDEQFF